The source of this T cell receptor (beta chain) is a study of identifying expanded T cells in peripheral blood (dated by TCRdb to between 2017 and 2020). The study in broad terms: Separate aliquots of the same genomic DNA pool were sequenced to produce technical replicates, and four replicates were compared in pairs. The research as a whole found: Across all healthy donors, variance in clone template counts between two-week samples was found to increase significantly with total template count. It was expected by the authors that biological variance in healthy repertoires might increase further over much longer intervals, such as months to years. Between technical replicates the binomial model flagged about 1.2 differentially abundant clones, whereas over approximately two weeks the binomial model flagged about 15 and over roughly 4 weeks 19 to 20. The beta-binomial model significantly reduced the number of clones called differentially abundant and the false-positive rate across all healthy-donor time intervals.

The immunoSEQ Assay, which relies on bias-controlled multiplex PCR amplification of genomic DNA, was used to profile TCRbeta CDR3 regions. As for how the authors treated the data: To quantify the absolute abundance of each unique TCRbeta CDR3 region, the sequences were collapsed and filtered. Differential abundance was tested with two models: a binomial (Fisher-equivalent) model and a beta-binomial model that adds time-dependent variance fitted from healthy donors. Any clone with fewer than 5 combined templates was excluded, and a clone was called differentially abundant if its Benjamini-Hochberg FDR was below 0.01. Beta-binomial variance was modeled as a function of total template count across the two samples using the form v = (b*log(k)+a)^2. The immuneACCESS repertoire file appears here via TCRdb, limited to in-frame rearrangements. These files lack a portion of the clones; in checked studies, under half of the deficit traces to unresolved V genes, and the cause of the others is not known. V and J calls and clone size are as listed in that table; D and trimming were resolved from the DNA. Within this sample are 70,000 to 95,000 clones, with about nine tenths of them counted one time only. Clones ranked in the top ten supply 3.9% of the sample.

During the collection period, no immune events, such as infections, were documented for the healthy donors. Blood repertoires from healthy donors were used as a training cohort for calibrating time-dependent variance in a beta-binomial model of differential abundance of T-cell clones. There were roughly 10 healthy donors in the training cohort, of whom 3 were female and 7 were male. An age range of roughly 29 to 70 years, with an average of about 43 years, was recorded for the donors. Whole blood from each healthy donor was obtained from a commercial supplier and was collected at three time points about 15 days apart. For immunosequencing, genomic DNA was extracted from unsorted whole blood. From cysteine to phenylalanine, the CDR3 is 14 amino acids long. Only the CDR3 DNA is retained, 42 bases long and in frame from the first base. In the germline V gene, CDR1 corresponds to MRHNA and CDR2 to SNTAGT. V gives up 0 bases and J gives up 7 bases, and the segment between their germline ends measures 10 bases.

Turning to this clone: Its cognate antigen has yet to be identified. No per-base quality is available; no much larger clone lies one base away.

Specimen: blood. In this chain, TRBV6-4 is recombined with TRBJ1-5; the D gene cannot be named for sure. This clonotype originated in a person aged 18 to 69 in good health. Here is the DNA: TGTGCCAGCAGTGACTCGACGGGATGGCAGCCCCAGCATTTT. Translated, this gives CASSDSTGWQPQHF.